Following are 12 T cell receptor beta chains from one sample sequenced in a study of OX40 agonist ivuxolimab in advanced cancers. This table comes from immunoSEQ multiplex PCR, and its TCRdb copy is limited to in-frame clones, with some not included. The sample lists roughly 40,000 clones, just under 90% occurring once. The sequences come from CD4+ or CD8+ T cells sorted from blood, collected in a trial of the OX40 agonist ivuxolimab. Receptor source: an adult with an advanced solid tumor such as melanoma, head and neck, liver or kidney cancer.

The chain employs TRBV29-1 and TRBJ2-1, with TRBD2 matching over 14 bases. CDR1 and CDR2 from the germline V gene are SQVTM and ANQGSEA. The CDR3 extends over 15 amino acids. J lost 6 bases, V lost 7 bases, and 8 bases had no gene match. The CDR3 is CSAWTSGRPGNEQFF. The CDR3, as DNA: TGCAGCGCCTGGACTAGCGGGAGGCCTGGCAATGAGCAGTTCTTC.

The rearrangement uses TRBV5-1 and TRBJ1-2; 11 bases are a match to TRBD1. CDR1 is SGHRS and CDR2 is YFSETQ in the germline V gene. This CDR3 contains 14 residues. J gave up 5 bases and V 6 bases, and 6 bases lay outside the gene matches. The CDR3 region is CASTGTGGSYGYTF. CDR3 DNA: TGCGCCAGCACCGGGACAGGGGGGTCATATGGCTACACCTTC.

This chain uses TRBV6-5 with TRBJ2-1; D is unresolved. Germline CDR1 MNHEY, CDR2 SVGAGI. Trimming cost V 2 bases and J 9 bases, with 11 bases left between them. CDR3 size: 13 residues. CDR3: CASSYIGLGEQFF. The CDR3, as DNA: TGTGCCAGCAGTTACATAGGGCTTGGTGAGCAGTTCTTC.

The CDR3: CASSLVISGPNTGELFF. Written as DNA, the CDR3 is TGTGCCAGCAGCTTAGTCATTAGCGGGCCCAACACCGGGGAGCTGTTTTTT. The chain joins TRBV7-2 to TRBJ2-2; 7 bases agree with TRBD2. This CDR3 spans 17 amino acids. With V trimmed by 1 base and J by 2 bases, 7 bases remained unmatched. Germline CDR1 is SGHTA and CDR2 is FQGNSA. Full variable domain (outside the CDR3, taken from reference TRBV7-2 and TRBJ2-2): GAGVSQSPSNKVTEKGKDVELRCDPISGHTALYWYRQSLGQGLEFLIYFQGNSAPDKSGLPSDRFSAERTGGSVSTLTIQRTQQEDSAVYLCASSLVISGPNTGELFFGEGSRLTVL.

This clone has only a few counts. CDR3 in amino acids: CASSSTDRGRTEAFF. The DNA of the CDR3 is TGTGCCAGCAGCTCTACCGACAGGGGGCGGACTGAAGCTTTCTTT. The V gene is TRBV7-3, the J gene TRBJ1-1, with 10 bases identical to TRBD1. CDR3 length equals 15 residues. Germline loops: CDR1 SGHTA, CDR2 FQGTGA. Losses at the gene ends were 4 bases for V and 5 bases for J; bases not matched to a gene: 7.

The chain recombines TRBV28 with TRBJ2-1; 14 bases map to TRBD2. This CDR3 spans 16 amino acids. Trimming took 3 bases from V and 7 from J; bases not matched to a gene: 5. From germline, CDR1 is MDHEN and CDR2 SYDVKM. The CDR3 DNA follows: TGTGCCAGCAGTTTTTTCGGACTAGCGGGAGGTAATGAGCAGTTCTTC. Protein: CASSFFGLAGGNEQFF.

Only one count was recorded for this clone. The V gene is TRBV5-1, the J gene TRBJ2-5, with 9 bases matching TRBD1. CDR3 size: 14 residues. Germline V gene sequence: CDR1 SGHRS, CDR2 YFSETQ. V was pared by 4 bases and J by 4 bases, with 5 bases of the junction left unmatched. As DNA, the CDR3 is TGCGCCAGCAGCCAGACAGGGGGGTCAGAGACCCAGTACTTC. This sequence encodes CASSQTGGSETQYF.

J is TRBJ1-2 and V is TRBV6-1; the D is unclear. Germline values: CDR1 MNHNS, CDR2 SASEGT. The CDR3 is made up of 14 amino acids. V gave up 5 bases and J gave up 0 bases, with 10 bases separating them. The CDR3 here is CASSPLGTNYGYTF. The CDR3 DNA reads TGTGCCAGCAGTCCCCTGGGGACTAACTATGGCTACACCTTC.

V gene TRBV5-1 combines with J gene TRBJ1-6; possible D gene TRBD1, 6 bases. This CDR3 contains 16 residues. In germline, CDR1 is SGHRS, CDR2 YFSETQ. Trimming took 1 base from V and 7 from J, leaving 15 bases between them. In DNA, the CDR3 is TGCGCCAGCAGCTTGCTTGCGGGGGCGCGCAATTCACCCCTCCACTTT. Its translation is CASSLLAGARNSPLHF.

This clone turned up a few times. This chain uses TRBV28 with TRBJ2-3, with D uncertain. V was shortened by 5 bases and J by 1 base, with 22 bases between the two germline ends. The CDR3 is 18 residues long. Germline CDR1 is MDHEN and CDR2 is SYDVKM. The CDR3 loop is CASSPRYNRRGGTDTQYF. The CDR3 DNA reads TGTGCCAGCAGTCCCAGATACAACCGACGCGGCGGCACAGATACGCAGTATTTT. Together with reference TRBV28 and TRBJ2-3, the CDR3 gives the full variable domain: DVKVTQSSRYLVKRTGEKVFLECVQDMDHENMFWYRQDPGLGLRLIYFSYDVKMKEKGDIPEGYSVSREKKERFSLILESASTNQTSMYLCASSPRYNRRGGTDTQYFGPGTRLTVL.

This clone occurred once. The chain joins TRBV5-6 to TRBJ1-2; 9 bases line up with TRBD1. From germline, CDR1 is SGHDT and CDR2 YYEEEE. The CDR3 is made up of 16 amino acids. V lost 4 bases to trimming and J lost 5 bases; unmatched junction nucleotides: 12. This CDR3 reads CASSPNGGQGRYGYTF. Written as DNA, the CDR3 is TGTGCCAGCAGCCCAAATGGGGGACAGGGACGTTATGGCTACACCTTC.

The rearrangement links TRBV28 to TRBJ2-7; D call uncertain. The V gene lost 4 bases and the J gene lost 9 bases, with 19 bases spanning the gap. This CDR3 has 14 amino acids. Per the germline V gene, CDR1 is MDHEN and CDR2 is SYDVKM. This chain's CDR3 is CASSSHQGPFSQYF. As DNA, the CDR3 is TGTGCCAGCAGTTCTCACCAAGGACCATTTTCGCAGTACTTC. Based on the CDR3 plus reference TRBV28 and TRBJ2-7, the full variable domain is DVKVTQSSRYLVKRTGEKVFLECVQDMDHENMFWYRQDPGLGLRLIYFSYDVKMKEKGDIPEGYSVSREKKERFSLILESASTNQTSMYLCASSSHQGPFSQYFGPGTRLTVT.